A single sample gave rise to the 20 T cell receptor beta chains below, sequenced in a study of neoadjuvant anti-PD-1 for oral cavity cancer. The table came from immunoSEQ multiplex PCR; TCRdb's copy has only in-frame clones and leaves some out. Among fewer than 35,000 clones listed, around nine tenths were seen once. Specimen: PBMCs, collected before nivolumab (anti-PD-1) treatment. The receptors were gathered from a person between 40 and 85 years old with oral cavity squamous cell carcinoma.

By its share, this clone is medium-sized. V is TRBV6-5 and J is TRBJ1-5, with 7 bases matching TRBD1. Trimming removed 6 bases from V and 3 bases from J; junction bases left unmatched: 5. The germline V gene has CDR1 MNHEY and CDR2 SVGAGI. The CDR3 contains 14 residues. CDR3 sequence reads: CASRNRGDNQPQHF. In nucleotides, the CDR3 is TGTGCCAGCAGAAACAGGGGAGACAATCAGCCCCAGCATTTT.

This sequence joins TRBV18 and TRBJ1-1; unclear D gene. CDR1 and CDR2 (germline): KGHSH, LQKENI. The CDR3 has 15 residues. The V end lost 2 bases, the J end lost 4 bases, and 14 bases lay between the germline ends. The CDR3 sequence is CASSPNTAPTTEAFF. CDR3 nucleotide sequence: TGTGCCAGCTCACCAAATACAGCGCCGACCACTGAAGCTTTCTTT. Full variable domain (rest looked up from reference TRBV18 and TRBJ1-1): NAGVMQNPRHLVRRRGQEARLRCSPMKGHSHVYWYRQLPEEGLKFMVYLQKENIIDESGMPKERFSAEFPKEGPSILRIQQVVRGDSAAYFCASSPNTAPTTEAFFGQGTRLTVV.

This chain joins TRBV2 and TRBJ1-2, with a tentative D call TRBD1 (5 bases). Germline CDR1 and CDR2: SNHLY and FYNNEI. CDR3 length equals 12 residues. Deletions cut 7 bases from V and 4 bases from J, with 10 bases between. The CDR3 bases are TGTGCCAGCAAAACCGGGGCCTATGGCTACACCTTC. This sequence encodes CASKTGAYGYTF.

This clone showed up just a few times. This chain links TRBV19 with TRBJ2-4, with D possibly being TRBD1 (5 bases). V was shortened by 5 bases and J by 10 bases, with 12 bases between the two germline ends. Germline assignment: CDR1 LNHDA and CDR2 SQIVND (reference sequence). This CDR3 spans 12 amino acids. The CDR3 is CASSGQGEIQYF. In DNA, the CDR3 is TGTGCCAGTAGTGGCCAGGGTGAAATTCAGTACTTC. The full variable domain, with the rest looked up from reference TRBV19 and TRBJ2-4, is DGGITQSPKYLFRKEGQNVTLSCEQNLNHDAMYWYRQDPGQGLRLIYYSQIVNDFQKGDIAEGYSVSREKKESFPLTVTSAQKNPTAFYLCASSGQGEIQYFGAGTRLSVL.

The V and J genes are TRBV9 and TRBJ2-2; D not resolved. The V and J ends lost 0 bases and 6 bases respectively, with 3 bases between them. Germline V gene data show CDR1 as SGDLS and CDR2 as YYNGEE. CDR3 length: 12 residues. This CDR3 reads CASSVGSGELFF. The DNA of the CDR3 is TGTGCCAGCAGCGTAGGGTCCGGGGAGCTGTTTTTT.

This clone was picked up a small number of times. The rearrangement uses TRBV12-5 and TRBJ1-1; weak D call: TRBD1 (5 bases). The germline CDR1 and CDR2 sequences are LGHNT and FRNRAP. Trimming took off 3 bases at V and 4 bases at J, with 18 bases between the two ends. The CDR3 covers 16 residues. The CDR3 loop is CASGLSPDRRSTEAFF. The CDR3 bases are TGTGCTAGTGGTTTATCCCCCGACAGACGGAGCACTGAAGCTTTCTTT. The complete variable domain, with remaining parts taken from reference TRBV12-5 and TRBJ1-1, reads DARVTQTPRHKVTEMGQEVTMRCQPILGHNTVFWYRQTMMQGLELLAYFRNRAPLDDSGMPKDRFSAEMPDATLATLKIQPSEPRDSAVYFCASGLSPDRRSTEAFFGQGTRLTVV.

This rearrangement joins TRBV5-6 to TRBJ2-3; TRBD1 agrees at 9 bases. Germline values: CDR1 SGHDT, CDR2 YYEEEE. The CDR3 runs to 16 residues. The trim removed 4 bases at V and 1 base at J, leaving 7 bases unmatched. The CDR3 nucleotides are TGTGCCAGCAGCGCGCTCAGACAGGGGGGCACAGATACGCAGTATTTT. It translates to CASSALRQGGTDTQYF.

The CDR3 region is CASSLVQGADTEAFF. The CDR3 coding sequence is TGTGCCAGCAGCTTAGTTCAGGGGGCGGACACTGAAGCTTTCTTT. The rearrangement links TRBV7-8 to TRBJ1-1; 8 positions agree with TRBD1. CDR1 SGHVS and CDR2 FQNEAQ come from the germline V gene. V gave up 1 base and J gave up 3 bases; unmatched junction bases: 4. The length of the CDR3 is 15 residues.

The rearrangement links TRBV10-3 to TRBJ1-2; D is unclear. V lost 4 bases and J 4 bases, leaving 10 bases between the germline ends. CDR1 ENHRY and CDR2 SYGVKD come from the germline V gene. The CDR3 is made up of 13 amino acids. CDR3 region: CAISADGIYGYTF. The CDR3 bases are TGTGCCATCAGTGCGGACGGGATCTATGGCTACACCTTC.

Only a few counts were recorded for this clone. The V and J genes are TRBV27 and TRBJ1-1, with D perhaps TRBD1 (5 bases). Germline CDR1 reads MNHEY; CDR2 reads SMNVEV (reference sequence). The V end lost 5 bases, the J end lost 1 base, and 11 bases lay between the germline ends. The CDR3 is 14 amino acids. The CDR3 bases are TGTGCCAGCAGTAGCTCTGGGGGGAACACTGAAGCTTTCTTT. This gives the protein CASSSSGGNTEAFF.

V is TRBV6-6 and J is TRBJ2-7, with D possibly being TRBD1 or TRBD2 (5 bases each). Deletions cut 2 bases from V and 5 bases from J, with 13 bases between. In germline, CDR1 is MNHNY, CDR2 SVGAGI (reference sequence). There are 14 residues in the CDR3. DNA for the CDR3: TGTGCCAGCAGTTACGGGACGTATAGGGACGAGCAGTACTTC. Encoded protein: CASSYGTYRDEQYF.

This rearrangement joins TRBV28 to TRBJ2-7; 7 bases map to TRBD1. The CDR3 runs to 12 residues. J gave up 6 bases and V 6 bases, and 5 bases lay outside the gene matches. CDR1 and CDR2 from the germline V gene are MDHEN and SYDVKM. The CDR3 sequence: CASSWDRPEQYF. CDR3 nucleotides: TGTGCCAGCAGCTGGGACAGACCCGAGCAGTACTTC.

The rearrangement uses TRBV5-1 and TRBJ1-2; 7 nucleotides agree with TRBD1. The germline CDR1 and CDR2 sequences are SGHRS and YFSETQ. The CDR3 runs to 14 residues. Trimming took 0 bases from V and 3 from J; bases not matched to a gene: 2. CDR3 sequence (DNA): TGCGCCAGCAGCTTGGAGGGGGCGTACTATGGCTACACCTTC. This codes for CASSLEGAYYGYTF.

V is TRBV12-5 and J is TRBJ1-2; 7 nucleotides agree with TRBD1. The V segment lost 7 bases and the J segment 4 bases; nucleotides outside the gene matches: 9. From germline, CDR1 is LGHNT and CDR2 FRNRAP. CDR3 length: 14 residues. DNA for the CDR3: TGTGCTAGTGCCCCTTTGGACAGGACCTATGGCTACACCTTC. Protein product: CASAPLDRTYGYTF.

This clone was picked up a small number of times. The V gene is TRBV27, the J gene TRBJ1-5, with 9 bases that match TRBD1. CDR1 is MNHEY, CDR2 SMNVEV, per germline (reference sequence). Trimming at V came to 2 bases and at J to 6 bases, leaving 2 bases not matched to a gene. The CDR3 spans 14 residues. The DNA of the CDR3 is TGTGCCAGCAGTTTAGGGACAGGGTTTCAGCCCCAGCATTTT. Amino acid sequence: CASSLGTGFQPQHF.

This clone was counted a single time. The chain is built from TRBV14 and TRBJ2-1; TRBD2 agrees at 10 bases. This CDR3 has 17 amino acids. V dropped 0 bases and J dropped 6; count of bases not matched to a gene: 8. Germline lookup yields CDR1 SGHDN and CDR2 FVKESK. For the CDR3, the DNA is TGTGCCAGCAGCCAAGAGCCCCCGGGACTAGCGACCAATGAGCAGTTCTTC. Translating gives CASSQEPPGLATNEQFF.

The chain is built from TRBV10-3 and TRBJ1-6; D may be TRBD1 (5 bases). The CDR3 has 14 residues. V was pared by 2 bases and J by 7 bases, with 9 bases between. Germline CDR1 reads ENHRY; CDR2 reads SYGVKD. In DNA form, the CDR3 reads TGTGCCATCAGTGAGCGAAGGGGAAATTCACCCCTCCACTTT. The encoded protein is CAISERRGNSPLHF.

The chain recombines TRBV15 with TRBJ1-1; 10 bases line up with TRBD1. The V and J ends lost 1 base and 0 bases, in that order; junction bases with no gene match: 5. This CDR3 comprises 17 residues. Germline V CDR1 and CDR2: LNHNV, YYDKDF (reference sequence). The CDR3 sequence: CATSRVWGQGLNTEAFF. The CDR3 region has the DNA TGTGCCACCAGCAGAGTGTGGGGACAGGGGCTGAACACTGAAGCTTTCTTT.

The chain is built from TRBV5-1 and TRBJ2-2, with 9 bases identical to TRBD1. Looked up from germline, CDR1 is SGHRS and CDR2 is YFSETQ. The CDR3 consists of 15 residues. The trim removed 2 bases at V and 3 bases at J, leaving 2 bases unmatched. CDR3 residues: CASSFRQGDTGELFF. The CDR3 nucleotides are TGCGCCAGCAGCTTTAGACAGGGGGACACCGGGGAGCTGTTTTTT. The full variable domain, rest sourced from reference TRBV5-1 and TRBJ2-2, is KAGVTQTPRYLIKTRGQQVTLSCSPISGHRSVSWYQQTPGQGLQFLFEYFSETQRNKGNFPGRFSGRQFSNSRSEMNVSTLELGDSALYLCASSFRQGDTGELFFGEGSRLTVL.

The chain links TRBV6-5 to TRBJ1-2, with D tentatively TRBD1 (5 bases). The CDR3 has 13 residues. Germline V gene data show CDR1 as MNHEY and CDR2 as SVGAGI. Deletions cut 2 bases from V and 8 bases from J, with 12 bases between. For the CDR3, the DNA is TGTGCCAGCAGTTACAGCGGGGGTTTGGGCTACACCTTC. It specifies CASSYSGGLGYTF.